Presented here are 31 T cell receptor beta chains from one specimen sequenced in a study of blood T cell repertoires in COVID-19. Here immunoSEQ multiplex PCR was the method, and the copy in TCRdb shows in-frame clones only, minus some. The sample has under 60,000 clones, around nine tenths seen once; the top ten hold 3.5% to 5%. The sample taken for sequencing was peripheral blood. These receptors were taken from a man aged 50-60 years with acute or convalescent COVID-19.

This rearrangement joins TRBV9 to TRBJ2-1; 8 bases map to TRBD2. Germline-derived CDR1 and CDR2 are SGDLS and YYNGEE. The V segment lost 2 bases and the J segment 8 bases; nucleotides outside the gene matches: 3. CDR3 size: 13 residues. The CDR3 here is CASSVGLVDEQFF. The DNA of the CDR3 is TGTGCCAGCAGCGTGGGACTAGTTGATGAGCAGTTCTTC. Full variable domain (remainder filled in from reference TRBV9 and TRBJ2-1): DSGVTQTPKHLITATGQRVTLRCSPRSGDLSVYWYQQSLDQGLQFLIQYYNGEERAKGNILERFSAQQFPDLHSELNLSSLELGDSALYFCASSVGLVDEQFFGPGTRLTVL.

Regarding this clone: The junction differs from germline at one of its ends, possibly a read error. The genes are TRBV6-1 and TRBJ1-1; 11 bases line up with TRBD1. Germline V gene sequence: CDR1 MNHNS, CDR2 SASEGT. CDR3 length: 16 amino acids. The CDR3 bases are TGTGCCAGCAGTAAAGCCGGGACAGGGGGTCTAGGAGAAGCTTTCTTT. Residues: CASSKAGTGGLGEAFF.

The chain employs TRBV19 and TRBJ1-1; no clear D. The V and J ends lost 5 bases and 7 bases respectively, with 17 bases between them. The CDR3 extends over 14 amino acids. Looked up from germline, CDR1 is LNHDA and CDR2 is SQIVND (reference sequence). This CDR3 reads CASSALGGRGEAFF. The CDR3 coding sequence is TGTGCCAGTAGTGCGCTGGGAGGCCGGGGTGAAGCTTTCTTT. Combining the CDR3 with reference TRBV19 and TRBJ1-1 gives the whole variable domain DGGITQSPKYLFRKEGQNVTLSCEQNLNHDAMYWYRQDPGQGLRLIYYSQIVNDFQKGDIAEGYSVSREKKESFPLTVTSAQKNPTAFYLCASSALGGRGEAFFGQGTRLTVV.

The V and J genes are TRBV5-1 and TRBJ2-3; 12 bases are a match to TRBD2. With V trimmed by 4 bases and J by 0 bases, 3 bases remained unmatched. Germline CDR1 SGHRS, CDR2 YFSETQ. The CDR3 sequence is 16 residues long. The CDR3 DNA is TGCGCCAGCAGCCCAGGGACTAGCGGGAGCACAGATACGCAGTATTTT. The encoded protein is CASSPGTSGSTDTQYF.

The chain employs TRBV5-1 and TRBJ2-2; no clear D gene. The CDR3 totals 12 residues. In germline, CDR1 is SGHRS, CDR2 YFSETQ. The ends were cut back, 2 bases at V and 7 bases at J, with 6 bases in the middle. CDR3 DNA: TGCGCCAGCAGCTTAATAAACGGGGAGCTGTTTTTT. Its protein product is CASSLINGELFF. The full variable domain, with the rest looked up from reference TRBV5-1 and TRBJ2-2, is KAGVTQTPRYLIKTRGQQVTLSCSPISGHRSVSWYQQTPGQGLQFLFEYFSETQRNKGNFPGRFSGRQFSNSRSEMNVSTLELGDSALYLCASSLINGELFFGEGSRLTVL.

The chain carries TRBV24-1 and TRBJ2-6; D is unclear. Deletions cut 10 bases from V and 4 bases from J, with 7 bases between. This CDR3 is built from 12 residues. Germline V lookup: CDR1 KGHDR, CDR2 SFDVKD. The CDR3 loop reads CATSPGANVLTF. The CDR3 DNA reads as TGTGCCACTTCCCCGGGGGCCAACGTCCTGACTTTC.

The rearrangement uses TRBV6-6 and TRBJ2-5; TRBD2 is a possible D gene (5 bases). This CDR3 is 15 amino acids long. Trimming took 8 bases from V and 2 from J, leaving 18 bases between them. Germline V gene data show CDR1 as MNHNY and CDR2 as SVGAGI (reference sequence). Here the CDR3 reads CASAPGRVLQETQYF. CDR3 nucleotides: TGTGCCAGCGCGCCCGGGCGGGTTCTTCAAGAGACCCAGTACTTC.

V gene TRBV6-5 combines with J gene TRBJ2-6, with a tentative D call TRBD1 (6 bases). Germline V lookup: CDR1 MNHEY, CDR2 SVGAGI. The ends were cut back, 2 bases at V and 4 bases at J, with 12 bases in the middle. The CDR3 runs 16 residues. As DNA, the CDR3 is TGTGCCAGCAGTTACCTACAGGGTACCGGGGCCAACGTCCTGACTTTC. Translating gives CASSYLQGTGANVLTF.

The V call is TRBV10-3, the J call TRBJ1-1; D might be TRBD1 (6 bases). The CDR3 has 14 residues. Germline V CDR1 and CDR2: ENHRY, SYGVKD. V dropped 2 bases and J dropped 8 bases, with 15 bases sitting between them. The CDR3 sequence is CAISEGQLLREAFF. As DNA, the CDR3 is TGTGCCATCAGTGAGGGACAGTTATTACGAGAAGCTTTCTTT.

The rearrangement links TRBV12-5 to TRBJ2-6; no definite D call. The V gene lost 1 base and the J gene lost 0 bases, with 4 bases spanning the gap. The CDR3 totals 15 residues. Germline CDR1 and CDR2: LGHNT and FRNRAP. CDR3 coding DNA: TGTGCTAGTGGTTTGGAGCTCTCTGGGGCCAACGTCCTGACTTTC. It translates to CASGLELSGANVLTF.

The rearrangement joins TRBV30 to TRBJ1-3, with TRBD1 matching over 10 bases. Germline CDR1 and CDR2: GTSNPN and SVGIG (reference sequence). There are 14 residues in the CDR3. The V gene end was trimmed by 5 bases and the J gene end by 5 bases; junction bases not matched to a gene: 6. CDR3 region: CAWDRDRGRNTIYF. The CDR3 nucleotides read TGTGCCTGGGACCGGGACAGGGGTCGAAACACCATATATTTT.

This chain uses TRBV30 with TRBJ1-1; no reliable D call. Germline assignment: CDR1 GTSNPN and CDR2 SVGIG (reference sequence). This CDR3 region has 11 residues. Trimming removed 5 bases from V and 4 bases from J, with 8 bases in between. CDR3 region: CAWLAPTEAFF. The CDR3 region has the DNA TGTGCCTGGTTAGCCCCCACTGAAGCTTTCTTT.

The rearrangement joins TRBV30 to TRBJ2-7; 8 bases map to TRBD1. J was trimmed by 1 base and V by 2 bases; bases with no gene match: 4. Germline CDR1 reads GTSNPN; CDR2 reads SVGIG (reference sequence). There are 14 residues in the CDR3. The CDR3 region has the DNA TGTGCCTGGAGTTCAGGGGGCGCTTCCTACGAGCAGTACTTC. It encodes CAWSSGGASYEQYF.

V gene TRBV6-5 combines with J gene TRBJ2-7; the D gene is possibly TRBD1 (5 bases). The germline V and J ends were trimmed by 10 bases and 1 base, with 17 bases remaining between them. The CDR3 length is 14 residues. Germline loops: CDR1 MNHEY, CDR2 SVGAGI. CDR3 coding DNA: TGTGCCACCCGTTACGAGGACAAGTCCTACGAGCAGTACTTC. This encodes CATRYEDKSYEQYF.

V usage is TRBV6-1 and J usage is TRBJ2-5, with 9 bases that match TRBD1. V was clipped by 3 bases and J by 5 bases; unmatched bases: 4. CDR3 length: 14 residues. Germline V gene data show CDR1 as MNHNS and CDR2 as SASEGT. CDR3 sequence (DNA): TGTGCCAGCAGTGAGAACAGGGGGCAGGAGACCCAGTACTTC. Translating it yields CASSENRGQETQYF.

The CDR3 protein is CATNLQGRETQYF. Here the CDR3 DNA reads TGTGCCACTAACCTCCAGGGTCGGGAGACCCAGTACTTC. The chain carries TRBV6-5 and TRBJ2-5, with D maybe TRBD1 (5 bases). CDR1 and CDR2 (germline): MNHEY, SVGAGI. This CDR3 has 13 amino acids. The germline V and J ends were trimmed by 10 bases and 5 bases, with 17 bases remaining between them.

This clone was recorded only once. The rearrangement joins TRBV18 to TRBJ1-1, with TRBD1 identical over 7 bases. Looked up from germline, CDR1 is KGHSH and CDR2 is LQKENI. CDR3 length equals 13 residues. The V gene end was trimmed by 3 bases and the J gene end by 6 bases; junction bases not matched to a gene: 4. CDR3 in amino acids: CASSPLGGAEAFF. The CDR3 DNA is TGTGCCAGCTCACCCCTAGGGGGCGCTGAAGCTTTCTTT.

J is TRBJ1-6 and V is TRBV5-1; D may be TRBD1 (6 bases). Per the germline V gene, CDR1 is SGHRS and CDR2 is YFSETQ. This CDR3 has 14 residues. Deletions cut 2 bases from V and 6 bases from J, with 9 bases between. For the CDR3, the DNA is TGCGCCAGCAGCTTCTCAGGGGTTAATTCACCCCTCCACTTT. It encodes CASSFSGVNSPLHF.

The chain uses TRBV5-1 and TRBJ2-5; 7 nucleotides match TRBD1. There are 15 residues in the CDR3. Germline V gene sequence: CDR1 SGHRS, CDR2 YFSETQ. V dropped 1 base and J dropped 2; count of bases not matched to a gene: 5. CDR3 sequence reads: CASSLLGDSQETQYF. CDR3 DNA sequence: TGCGCCAGCAGCTTGCTAGGGGACAGTCAAGAGACCCAGTACTTC.

V and J are TRBV30 and TRBJ2-7; TRBD2 aligns across 9 bases. With 8 bases clipped from V and 0 bases from J, the junction kept 5 bases outside the gene matches. Germline lookup yields CDR1 GTSNPN and CDR2 SVGIG (reference sequence). This CDR3 spans 13 amino acids. Here the CDR3 reads CARSSGSSYEQYF. CDR3 bases: TGTGCCCGAAGTAGCGGGAGCTCCTACGAGCAGTACTTC.

The chain is built from TRBV19 and TRBJ1-5; D is unresolved. V shed 8 bases and J shed 0 bases, with 8 bases lying between them. There are 13 residues in the CDR3. CDR1 and CDR2 from the germline V gene are LNHDA and SQIVND (reference sequence). The CDR3 DNA is TGTGCCAGTCACCAACATAGCAATCAGCCCCAGCATTTT. Its translation is CASHQHSNQPQHF.

The V and J genes are TRBV10-3 and TRBJ1-2, with 8 bases aligning to TRBD1. The CDR3 covers 17 residues. The trim removed 6 bases at V and 1 base at J, leaving 13 bases unmatched. Germline V gene sequence: CDR1 ENHRY, CDR2 SYGVKD. The CDR3 DNA reads as TGTGCCATCAGAGGGACAGGCAAACCAAAGGATAACTATGGCTACACCTTC. This encodes CAIRGTGKPKDNYGYTF.

The chain joins TRBV10-3 to TRBJ1-4; no clear D gene. Germline V CDR1 and CDR2: ENHRY, SYGVKD. Trimming pared 10 bases from V and 0 bases from J, leaving 15 bases between. The CDR3 consists of 15 residues. The CDR3 here is CATTFEGATNEKLFF. CDR3 coding DNA: TGTGCCACTACCTTCGAGGGTGCAACTAATGAAAAACTGTTTTTT.

The chain joins TRBV12-5 to TRBJ2-7; TRBD2 matches at 12 bases. Germline CDR1 is LGHNT and CDR2 is FRNRAP. The CDR3 length is 16 residues. V was pared by 4 bases and J by 6 bases, with 10 bases of the junction left unmatched. This CDR3 reads CASGSPWTSGKPEQYF. As DNA, the CDR3 is TGTGCTAGTGGTTCTCCCTGGACTAGCGGGAAACCCGAGCAGTACTTC.

This chain links TRBV6-1 with TRBJ1-2; no reliable D call. V gave up 3 bases and J gave up 5 bases, with 7 bases separating them. This CDR3 is 12 amino acids long. Germline V lookup: CDR1 MNHNS, CDR2 SASEGT. CDR3 region: CASSEPDYGYTF. In DNA, the CDR3 is TGTGCCAGCAGTGAGCCAGATTATGGCTACACCTTC.

The V and J genes are TRBV5-4 and TRBJ2-3; TRBD1 is a possible D gene (6 bases). CDR3 length: 15 residues. V was cut by 4 bases and J by 7 bases, with 19 bases left in between. Germline-derived CDR1 and CDR2 are SGHNT and YYREEE (reference sequence). CDR3 sequence reads: CASSRPGRTEYTQYF. The CDR3 DNA sequence: TGTGCCAGCAGCCGACCGGGACGGACAGAGTATACGCAGTATTTT.

The rearrangement uses TRBV12-3 or TRBV12-4 and TRBJ2-3, with D unresolved. This CDR3 spans 11 amino acids. V shed 3 bases and J shed 6 bases, with 4 bases lying between them. DNA for the CDR3: TGTGCCAGCAGTTTCTCCGATACGCAGTATTTT. Its protein product is CASSFSDTQYF.

This clone was found once. The chain couples TRBV27 to TRBJ2-7; TRBD1 matches 8 bases. This CDR3 is 13 amino acids long. The trim removed 5 bases at V and 7 bases at J, leaving 7 bases unmatched. CDR1 and CDR2 from the germline V gene are MNHEY and SMNVEV (reference sequence). In nucleotides, the CDR3 is TGTGCCAGCAGTCTCCCAGGGGGCTGGGAGCAGTACTTC. Amino acid sequence: CASSLPGGWEQYF.

The chain recombines TRBV5-4 with TRBJ1-2, with 9 bases identical to TRBD1. The ends lost 3 bases at V and 7 bases at J; junction bases unmatched: 13. Germline lookup yields CDR1 SGHNT and CDR2 YYREEE (reference sequence). CDR3 size: 16 residues. CDR3 sequence: CASSSGPGTGSGGYTF. In nucleotides, the CDR3 is TGTGCCAGCAGCTCGGGCCCCGGGACAGGGAGTGGTGGCTACACCTTC.

This clone was seen only once. The genes are TRBV11-3 and TRBJ2-7; maybe TRBD1 (6 bases). V was pared by 0 bases and J by 2 bases, with 11 bases between. CDR1 and CDR2 (germline): SGHNT, YENEEA. CDR3 length: 15 amino acids. This chain's CDR3 is CASSLEDSSTYEQYF. In nucleotides, the CDR3 is TGTGCCAGCAGCTTAGAGGACAGCAGCACCTACGAGCAGTACTTC.

The gene calls are TRBV19 and TRBJ2-3; 11 bases fit TRBD2. V was pared by 5 bases and J by 0 bases, with 16 bases of the junction left unmatched. This CDR3 has 20 amino acids. Germline CDR1 and CDR2: LNHDA and SQIVND (reference sequence). CDR3 amino acids: CASSPNVPSGRPPSTDTQYF. In DNA form, the CDR3 reads TGTGCCAGTAGTCCTAATGTCCCTAGCGGGAGGCCTCCTAGCACAGATACGCAGTATTTT.